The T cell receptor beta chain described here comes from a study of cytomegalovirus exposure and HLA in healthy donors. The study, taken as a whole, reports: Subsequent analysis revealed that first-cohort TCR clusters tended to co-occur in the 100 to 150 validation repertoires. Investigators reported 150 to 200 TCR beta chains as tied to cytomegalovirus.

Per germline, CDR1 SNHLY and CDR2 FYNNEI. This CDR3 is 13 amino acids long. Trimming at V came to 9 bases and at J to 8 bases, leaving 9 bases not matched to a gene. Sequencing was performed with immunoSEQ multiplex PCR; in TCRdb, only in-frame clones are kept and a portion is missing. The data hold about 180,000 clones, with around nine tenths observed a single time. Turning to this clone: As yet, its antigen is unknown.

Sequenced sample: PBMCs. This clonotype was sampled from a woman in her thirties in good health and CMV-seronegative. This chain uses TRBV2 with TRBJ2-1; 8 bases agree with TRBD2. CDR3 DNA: TGTGCCAGTCGGGGGGGAGCAAGCGATGAGCAGTTCTTC. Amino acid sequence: CASRGGASDEQFF.